One and the same sample provided the 3 T cell receptor beta chains below, sequenced in a study of tumor-infiltrating lymphocytes in oesophageal squamous cell carcinoma. TCRdb re-called the PCR reads with MiXCR, one entry per CDR3 protein. The repertoire consists of roughly 11,000 distinct CDR3 sequences, with over 50% occurring once and the leading ten covering approximately 24%. The sequencing input was esophageal tumor tissue. Receptor source: a male donor with esophageal squamous cell carcinoma.

This clonotype was detected a few times. This chain uses TRBV5-1 with TRBJ2-5, with D possibly TRBD1 on 6 matching bases. This CDR3 comprises 15 residues. Per germline, CDR1 SGHRS and CDR2 YFSETQ. V gave up 4 bases and J gave up 2 bases, with 15 bases separating them. The CDR3 DNA sequence: TGCGCCAGCAGCCCACAAAGGACAGCGCAAGAGACCCAGTACTTC. Translation: CASSPQRTAQETQYF.

This sequence joins TRBV7-3 and TRBJ2-7; 8 bases are a match to TRBD2. The end of the DNA aligns better with TRBJ2-1, so the J call may be wrong. This CDR3 region has 14 residues. Per the germline V gene, CDR1 is SGHTA and CDR2 is FQGTGA. The CDR3 region has the DNA TGTGCCAGCAGACCCAGCGGGGGCTCCTATGAGCAGTTCTTC. Translation: CASRPSGGSYEQFF.

V usage is TRBV6-6 and J usage is TRBJ2-7, with D unclear. Trimming shortened V by 6 bases and J by 0 bases, and 12 bases separated the two germline ends. This CDR3 spans 14 amino acids. CDR1 MNHNY and CDR2 SVGAGI come from the germline V gene (reference sequence). CDR3 region: CASRSSTHSYEQYF. DNA of the CDR3: TGTGCCAGCAGATCCTCTACCCACTCCTACGAGCAGTACTTC.